The clone carrying this T cell receptor beta chain was seen many times. When hyperthyroidism was first diagnosed, the blood sample was taken, preceding any ophthalmopathy symptoms. This sample is drawn from a study of T cells in Graves' hyperthyroidism and ophthalmopathy. RNA transcripts were the template for amplifying TCR beta CDR3 regions. The TCR CDR3 first-round RT-PCR relied on the HTBI primer set. TCRdb itself ran the multiplex PCR reads through MiXCR, one entry per CDR3 protein. The table lists around 700,000 distinct CDR3 sequences, over 15% of them singletons. The sample comprised blood. The receptor's source is a woman aged 45-65 years with Graves' hyperthyroidism that later progressed to Graves' ophthalmopathy.

CDR3 sequence: CASSPLQVEKLFF. Written as DNA, the CDR3 is TGTGCCAGCTCACCTCTTCAGGTTGAAAAACTGTTTTTT. The chain links TRBV18 to TRBJ1-4; no clear D gene. CDR1 is KGHSH and CDR2 is LQKENI in the germline V gene. This CDR3 spans 13 amino acids. V was trimmed by 3 bases and J by 7 bases, leaving 9 bases between them.